Shown below are 7 T cell receptor beta chains from a single sample sequenced in a study of beta chain features in type 1 diabetes. Isolated RNA was reverse transcribed in full, so expressed TCRB transcripts were sequenced. Produced via immunoSEQ multiplex PCR; TCRdb's table is partial and in-frame only. There are under 800,000 clones in the sample; about a sixth occur only once, and about 0.097% lies in the top ten. The specimen sequenced was naive CD4+ T cells from blood. All receptors come from a young man in good health.

The chain uses TRBV2 and TRBJ1-5; a weak D match, TRBD1 (6 bases). The V and J ends lost 3 bases and 3 bases respectively, with 12 bases between them. Germline-derived CDR1 and CDR2 are SNHLY and FYNNEI. The CDR3 is made up of 15 amino acids. CDR3 residues: CASSERGHPNQPQHF. Here the CDR3 DNA reads TGTGCCAGCAGTGAGCGGGGACACCCCAATCAGCCCCAGCATTTT. Full variable domain (missing parts from reference TRBV2 and TRBJ1-5): EPEVTQTPSHQVTQMGQEVILRCVPISNHLYFYWYRQILGQKVEFLVSFYNNEISEKSEIFDDQFSVERPDGSNFTLKIRSTKLEDSAMYFCASSERGHPNQPQHFGDGTRLSIL.

This chain connects TRBV9 to TRBJ2-7, with D perhaps matching TRBD2 (6 bases). V was pared by 4 bases and J by 6 bases, with 8 bases between. CDR3 length equals 11 residues. CDR1 is SGDLS and CDR2 is YYNGEE in the germline V gene. The CDR3 region has the DNA TGTGCCAGCAGCCGGGGAGGCGAGCAGTACTTC. Translating it yields CASSRGGEQYF.

This clone has just a few counts. The rearrangement uses TRBV5-1 and TRBJ2-3; 8 nucleotides align to TRBD2. Per the germline V gene, CDR1 is SGHRS and CDR2 is YFSETQ. This CDR3 is 15 amino acids long. V dropped 5 bases and J dropped 3; count of bases not matched to a gene: 8. CDR3 in amino acids: CASRETSVSTDTQYF. The CDR3 DNA reads TGCGCCAGCAGGGAGACTAGCGTTTCAACAGATACGCAGTATTTT.

This clone turned up a few times. V gene TRBV2 combines with J gene TRBJ2-7; 14 bases are a match to TRBD2. Trimming took 8 bases from V and 7 from J; bases not matched to a gene: 4. The CDR3 runs to 13 residues. The germline CDR1 and CDR2 sequences are SNHLY and FYNNEI. The CDR3 protein is CASRLAGGLEQYF. The CDR3 DNA reads TGTGCCAGCCGACTAGCGGGGGGGCTTGAGCAGTACTTC.

The rearrangement joins TRBV6-6 to TRBJ1-2; D perhaps matches TRBD1 (5 bases). V lost 10 bases and J 3 bases, leaving 12 bases between the germline ends. The CDR3 has 12 amino acids. The V gene's germline CDR1 is MNHNY and CDR2 SVGAGI (reference sequence). The DNA of the CDR3 is TGTGCCATTCGAGGGACGGACTATGGCTACACCTTC. Translating it yields CAIRGTDYGYTF.

DNA for the CDR3: TGTGCCAGTAGTAAAGCGGGAGAGGCCAAAAACATTCAGTACTTC. This gives the protein CASSKAGEAKNIQYF. The V gene is TRBV19, the J gene TRBJ2-4; 8 bases line up with TRBD2. V lost 4 bases and J lost 1; bases outside the gene matches: 3. CDR3 length: 15 amino acids. Germline V gene sequence: CDR1 LNHDA, CDR2 SQIVND (reference sequence).

CDR3 DNA sequence: TGTGCCTGGAGCCTCCTAGAAAATTCACCCCTCCACTTT. Translated: CAWSLLENSPLHF. This chain connects TRBV30 to TRBJ1-6, with unresolved D. The CDR3 is made up of 13 amino acids. Germline V gene lookup returns CDR1 GTSNPN and CDR2 SVGIG (reference sequence). V lost 3 bases to trimming and J lost 7 bases, with 10 bases between them.